The clone carrying this T cell receptor (beta chain) occurred once. The record originates from a study of cytomegalovirus exposure and HLA in healthy donors. This PCR relied on a set of 60 Vbeta primers and 13 Jbeta primers. TCRdb's table, derived via immunoSEQ multiplex PCR, lists solely in-frame clones and lacks some. The sample holds about 140,000 clones, over 80% seen once. J was trimmed by 4 bases and V by 4 bases; bases with no gene match: 10. The V gene's germline CDR1 is LNHDA and CDR2 SQIVND (reference sequence). The CDR3 is 15 residues long. This TCR was sampled from a female donor in good health and CMV-seronegative. The sequenced sample was PBMCs. This rearrangement joins TRBV19 to TRBJ2-7; TRBD1 aligns across 7 bases. CDR3 DNA: TGTGCCAGTAGTAAACCGGGACAGAGAATATACGAGCAGTACTTC. Protein product: CASSKPGQRIYEQYF. Supplemented by reference TRBV19 and TRBJ2-7, the full variable domain reads DGGITQSPKYLFRKEGQNVTLSCEQNLNHDAMYWYRQDPGQGLRLIYYSQIVNDFQKGDIAEGYSVSREKKESFPLTVTSAQKNPTAFYLCASSKPGQRIYEQYFGPGTRLTVT.